This TCR beta chain was found in a study of T cell responses to AZD1222 COVID-19 vaccine. Germline V gene data show CDR1 as SQVTM and CDR2 as ANQGSEA. Trimming stripped 8 bases from V and 0 bases from J, with 10 bases between. CDR3 length: 12 residues. Clones were read by immunoSEQ multiplex PCR, and TCRdb kept only the in-frame ones, dropping some. Of under 150,000 clones detected, 80% to 90% appear once; the ten largest clones hold roughly 3.7%. The V gene is TRBV29-1, the J gene TRBJ1-2; D remains ambiguous. The starting material was peripheral blood, obtained on day 0 of MenACWY control vaccination. This TCR was sampled from an adult in good health. In nucleotides, the CDR3 is TGCAGCATCCAGAGCCCTAACTATGGCTACACCTTC. Encoded protein: CSIQSPNYGYTF.